This T cell receptor beta chain appears in the sequencing data of a study of control samples from healthy donors and cancer patients. The repertoire was sequenced with immunoSEQ multiplex PCR; TCRdb's copy has only in-frame clones and lacks some. Here the sample spans roughly 130,000 clones, about 95% being singletons. This clone showed up just a few times. The TCR was taken from a man aged 25 to 40 in good health. The sample comprised blood.

CDR3 sequence reads: CASSVAGTSVPGELFF. DNA for the CDR3: TGTGCCAGCAGTGTAGCCGGGACTAGCGTTCCCGGGGAGCTGTTTTTT. The gene calls are TRBV27 and TRBJ2-2, with 10 bases aligning to TRBD2. Germline assignment: CDR1 MNHEY and CDR2 SMNVEV (reference sequence). V lost 5 bases, J lost 6 bases, and 9 bases stayed unmatched. The CDR3 extends over 16 amino acids.